This T cell receptor beta chain comes out of a study of regulatory T cells in long-lasting Graves disease (dated by TCRdb to the early 2020s). Regarding the research as a whole: Newly diagnosed Graves' disease patients had taken antithyroid drugs for less than 3 months. Patients with persistent Graves' disease were compared with patients with newly diagnosed Graves' disease using TCR sequencing and RNA sequencing of peripheral blood. The study took place in China and was registered as a clinical trial. TCR sequencing covered some 13 persistent and approximately 20 newly diagnosed Graves' disease patients, around 33 samples in total. Study-wide findings and limitations: Lower TCR Shannon entropy and fewer highly expanded clones were observed in persistent Graves' disease patients than in newly diagnosed patients, which suggested clonal expansion. The authors noted that the small sample size was a limitation that may lower accuracy. Sequencing and analysis were restricted to the TCR beta chain. A larger number of public clonotypes was shared among persistent patients (around 2,500) than among newly diagnosed patients (around 880). Only peripheral blood was studied, because thyroid tissue, the primary lesion, was inaccessible. TRBV28, TRBJ1-2 and TRBJ2-5 were preferentially used in persistent disease, while TRBV20-1 and TRBJ2-1 were favored in newly diagnosed disease.

Preparation of the library involved multiplex PCR. The instrument was an Illumina HiSeq 4000. iRepertoire HTBI primers and Arm-PCR amplification of CDR3 regions were used to construct TCR beta libraries. Before sequencing, the PCR products went through gel purification. Under the source paper's analysis protocol: A total of 62 TRBV and 14 TRBJ segments were identified across samples and were used for gene usage analysis of CDR3 amino acid clonotypes. COPE and FqMerger were used to merge the filtered high-quality paired reads into contigs. BLAST was used to align contigs to the IMGT TRBV, TRBD and TRBJ reference genes, and CDR3 was defined following IMGT. Clonotypes above 0.1% frequency were classified as highly expanded clones. Shannon entropy served as the measure of repertoire diversity, while the Gini coefficient captured V-J evenness. A clonotype was considered public if more than one individual shared it. TCRdb itself trimmed the public reads at Q25 with fastp, ran MiXCR and retained productive beta chains. Here each entry gathers all rows of one CDR3 protein and keeps the most common genes and DNA. TCRdb's processing, not the authors' own work, is the source of the V and J calls. For this sample the table gives 580,000 or so distinct CDR3 sequences, of which roughly a sixth were detected only once. About 12% of the sample comes from the top ten.

The time point label for this specimen denotes: newly diagnosed GD, antithyroid drugs for less than 3 months. For both TCR sequencing and RNA sequencing, RNA was extracted from PBMCs using TRIzol. The diagnosis of Graves' disease was made according to American Thyroid Association guidelines. Patients were recruited from an endocrinology department in Xi'an, China. Each patient gave roughly 10 milliliters of peripheral blood, collected in an EDTA anticoagulant tube. Ficoll Paque Plus density gradient separation was used to isolate PBMCs, and no additional T cell sorting was done. An Agilent 2100 Bioanalyzer and agarose gel were used to check RNA quality, while a NanoDrop 2000 measured RNA concentration. V is cut by 3 bases and J by 9 bases, and the space between the germline ends is 21 bases. From the cysteine up to the phenylalanine, the CDR3 has a length of 16 residues. The entry retains the CDR3 DNA only, 48 bases that are in frame from base 1. The germline V gene sets CDR1 to MNHNS and CDR2 to SASEGT.

Of note for this clonotype: The antigen this receptor binds is unknown. The input lacks base qualities; no much larger clone sits a single base away.

These same records also appear under a second study, on T cells in Graves' hyperthyroidism and ophthalmopathy. The second study also describes: Graves' hyperthyroidism was defined as stable when no progression to ophthalmopathy occurred over 18 months of follow-up. The hyperthyroidism patients were between 18 and 65 years old and newly diagnosed, with a disease duration of less than 2 months. Any patient with an uncontrolled infection, another autoimmune disease, pregnancy or lactation was excluded. Diagnoses were established on the basis of clinical symptoms, serum thyroxine and TRAb, thyroid ultrasound, and orbital computed tomography. The TCR CDR3 was subjected to a first round of RT-PCR using the HTBI primer set and the Qiagen OneStep RT-PCR kit. Most expanded thyroid clonotypes (frequency above 0.001) were also detected in blood, suggesting blood repertoires may reflect thyroid immune responses. A model built on a 13 V-J signature distinguished ophthalmopathy from stable hyperthyroidism, reaching approximately 89% sensitivity and 81% to 83% specificity in cross-validation and 80%/75% in testing. In validation, the model predicted progression to ophthalmopathy a median of approximately 6.6 months before onset, with about 70% sensitivity and just under 75% specificity. A discovery cohort of 95 to 100 patients, 43 with Graves' ophthalmopathy and 57 with stable Graves' hyperthyroidism, was used to find distinguishing TCR V-J signatures. Prospective prediction of ophthalmopathy was tested in an independent validation cohort of 18 to 20 hyperthyroidism patients and roughly 16 patients who later progressed to ophthalmopathy. The approximately 90 discovery patients were randomly split 7:3 into training and test sets. In addition, the study compared T-cell repertoires in thyroid tissue and in blood from roughly six Graves' hyperthyroidism patients. Once sampling was done, hyperthyroidism patients were given methimazole at a starting dose of 30 mg daily, whereas ophthalmopathy patients were given high-dose intravenous methylprednisolone. Libraries were constructed in a second round of multiplex PCR, after which size selection and purification were carried out. The libraries were sequenced on an Illumina HiSeq2000 using paired-end 100 bp reads. SOAPnuke was used to process the raw data, with reads discarded if the reads contained adapters or uncalled bases, had a mean Phred below 15, or lacked an exact constant-primer or identifier match. High-quality paired reads were merged using COPE v1.2.5, and each unique nucleotide sequence was defined as a clonotype. MiTCR v1.1 was used to align the clonotypes against IMGT TRBV, TRBD and TRBJ reference segments. Analysis was restricted to V-J combinations with a frequency above 0.0001, which covered approximately 99% of repertoires. The TCS score was defined as the ratio of F50 (clonal expansion) to E x V (chaos), calculated using BLOSUM62-based TCRdist between CDR3 peptides within each V-J. Welch's t-statistics and random forest reduced around 520 V-J features to roughly 13, which were used in a naive Bayes classifier (R e1071). No statistical method was used to set the sample size in advance, and investigators knew the group allocation. The paper reports TCR Vbeta CDR3 sequencing of approximately 140 peripheral blood samples: around 45 ophthalmopathy, around 80 hyperthyroidism and around 17 progressor patients.

Recombination joined TRBV6-1 with TRBJ2-1, and TRBD1 may be the D gene, going by 6 matching bases. The sample was peripheral blood mononuclear cells (PBMCs), taken at new diagnosis, from a patient treated with antithyroid drugs. The origin of this receptor is a man aged 18 to 30 with Graves disease. Donor details come from another sample of the same person, matched by shared clones. The DNA sequence is as follows: TGTGCCAGCAGTGAGGGGGCGGAAGGCCGACGGGGTGAGCAGTTCTTC. It translates to CASSEGAEGRRGEQFF.